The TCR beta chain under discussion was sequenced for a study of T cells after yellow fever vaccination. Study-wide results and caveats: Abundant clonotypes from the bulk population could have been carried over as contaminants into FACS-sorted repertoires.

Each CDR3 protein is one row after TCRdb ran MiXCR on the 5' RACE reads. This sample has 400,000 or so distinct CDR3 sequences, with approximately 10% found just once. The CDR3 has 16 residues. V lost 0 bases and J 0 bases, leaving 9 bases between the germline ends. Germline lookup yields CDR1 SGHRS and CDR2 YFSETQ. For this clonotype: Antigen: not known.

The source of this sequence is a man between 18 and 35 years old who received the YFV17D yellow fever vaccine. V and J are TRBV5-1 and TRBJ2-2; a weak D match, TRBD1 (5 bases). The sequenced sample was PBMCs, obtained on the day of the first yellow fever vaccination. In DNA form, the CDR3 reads TGCGCCAGCAGCTTGGATGACAGAACGAACACCGGGGAGCTGTTTTTT. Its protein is CASSLDDRTNTGELFF.